These 24 T cell receptor beta chains came from one sample sequenced in a study of blood T cell repertoires in COVID-19. Only in-frame clones appear in the TCRdb table, and some are missing; sequencing was by immunoSEQ multiplex PCR. The sample has about 190,000 clones; approximately 80% are singletons. The specimen was peripheral blood. These receptors were obtained from a woman between 45 and 65 years old with acute or convalescent COVID-19.

The chain combines TRBV28 with TRBJ1-1, with a possible D match to TRBD1 (5 bases). Trimming removed 11 bases at V and 0 bases at J, with 16 bases between. Germline assignment: CDR1 MDHEN and CDR2 SYDVKM. This CDR3 spans 14 amino acids. The CDR3: CASWGEGLNTEAFF. DNA for the CDR3: TGTGCCTCGTGGGGGGAGGGATTGAACACTGAAGCTTTCTTT.

CDR3 in DNA: TGTGCCAGTAGTTCCTCAGCAGTTAGCTTGGCTGAAGCTTTCTTT. Protein sequence: CASSSSAVSLAEAFF. V is TRBV19 and J is TRBJ1-1, with D unresolved. CDR3 length equals 15 residues. Germline assignment: CDR1 LNHDA and CDR2 SQIVND (reference sequence). Trimming left V 5 bases short and J 6 bases short, with 19 bases between.

The rearrangement uses TRBV19 and TRBJ2-7; D perhaps matches TRBD1 (6 bases). The CDR3 runs 14 residues. Germline V gene data show CDR1 as LNHDA and CDR2 as SQIVND (reference sequence). V lost 7 bases to trimming and J lost 2 bases, with 15 bases between them. CDR3 coding DNA: TGTGCCAGTAAGGCAGGGGCCCATACCTACGAGCAGTACTTC. This codes for CASKAGAHTYEQYF. The variable domain in full, with the rest retrieved from reference TRBV19 and TRBJ2-7, is DGGITQSPKYLFRKEGQNVTLSCEQNLNHDAMYWYRQDPGQGLRLIYYSQIVNDFQKGDIAEGYSVSREKKESFPLTVTSAQKNPTAFYLCASKAGAHTYEQYFGPGTRLTVT.

Written as DNA, the CDR3 is TGTGCCAGCAGCTTGGCCAGGGGACAGAGAACAATGAACACTGAAGCTTTCTTT. Translated, it gives CASSLARGQRTMNTEAFF. The chain recombines TRBV5-6 with TRBJ1-1; 7 positions agree with TRBD1. Germline CDR1 reads SGHDT; CDR2 reads YYEEEE. The V segment lost 0 bases and the J segment 0 bases; nucleotides outside the gene matches: 11. The CDR3 has 18 residues.

This chain joins TRBV3-1 (or the pseudogene TRBV3-2) and TRBJ1-1; D possibly corresponds to TRBD1 (6 bases). With 0 bases removed from V and 6 bases from J, the gap between germline ends came to 17 bases. The CDR3 has 16 amino acids. Germline V gene sequence: CDR1 LGHDT, CDR2 YNNKEL (reference sequence). The chain's CDR3 is CASSQDRLGKGAEAFF. The CDR3 DNA follows: TGTGCCAGCAGCCAAGATCGTTTGGGAAAGGGGGCTGAAGCTTTCTTT.

The chain carries TRBV20-1 and TRBJ2-3; D is possibly TRBD1 (7 bases). This CDR3 has 16 residues. V gave up 6 bases and J gave up 2 bases, with 21 bases separating them. Germline lookup yields CDR1 DFQATT and CDR2 SNEGSKA (reference sequence). In DNA, the CDR3 is TGCAGTGCCAGTGAGGACACAGGGGACTTCACAGATACGCAGTATTTT. This codes for CSASEDTGDFTDTQYF.

The chain uses TRBV18 and TRBJ1-4; a possible D gene is TRBD1 (6 bases). Germline V lookup: CDR1 KGHSH, CDR2 LQKENI. With 6 bases removed from V and 0 bases from J, the gap between germline ends came to 14 bases. This CDR3 is 16 amino acids long. The CDR3 reads CASSPSTGPTNEKLFF. As DNA, the CDR3 is TGTGCCAGCTCGCCCTCAACAGGGCCAACTAATGAAAAACTGTTTTTT. The full variable domain, with the rest looked up from reference TRBV18 and TRBJ1-4, is NAGVMQNPRHLVRRRGQEARLRCSPMKGHSHVYWYRQLPEEGLKFMVYLQKENIIDESGMPKERFSAEFPKEGPSILRIQQVVRGDSAAYFCASSPSTGPTNEKLFFGSGTQLSVL.

The V call is TRBV7-6, the J call TRBJ1-1; tentative D call: TRBD1 (5 bases). Trimming pared 5 bases from V and 4 bases from J, leaving 8 bases between. CDR3 size: 12 residues. Germline V gene data show CDR1 as SGHVS and CDR2 as FNYEAQ. The CDR3 sequence: CASSPQGTEAFF. CDR3 nucleotide sequence: TGTGCCAGCAGCCCTCAGGGCACTGAAGCTTTCTTT.

The chain links TRBV7-2 to TRBJ2-7; 10 bases align to TRBD1. With 4 bases clipped from V and 3 bases from J, the junction kept 0 bases outside the gene matches. This CDR3 has 13 residues. Per germline, CDR1 SGHTA and CDR2 FQGNSA. CDR3 sequence reads: CASSWDRGYEQYF. The CDR3, as DNA: TGTGCCAGCAGCTGGGACAGGGGCTACGAGCAGTACTTC. Combining the CDR3 with reference TRBV7-2 and TRBJ2-7 gives the whole variable domain GAGVSQSPSNKVTEKGKDVELRCDPISGHTALYWYRQSLGQGLEFLIYFQGNSAPDKSGLPSDRFSAERTGGSVSTLTIQRTQQEDSAVYLCASSWDRGYEQYFGPGTRLTVT.

The rearrangement links TRBV6-6 to TRBJ2-7; D might be TRBD1 (5 bases). The ends were cut back, 5 bases at V and 0 bases at J, with 14 bases in the middle. CDR3 length: 15 residues. Germline CDR1 is MNHNY and CDR2 is SVGAGI (reference sequence). CDR3 residues: CASSTFDSYSYEQYF. The CDR3 bases are TGTGCCAGCAGTACATTCGACAGCTACTCCTACGAGCAGTACTTC.

This clone was picked up a small number of times. V and J are TRBV29-1 and TRBJ1-2, with D tentatively TRBD1 (5 bases). The CDR3 runs 11 residues. Germline values: CDR1 SQVTM, CDR2 ANQGSEA. Trimming left V 7 bases short and J 5 bases short, with 11 bases between. The CDR3 sequence is CSARDSYGYTF. The CDR3 region has the DNA TGCAGCGCCCGAGACAGTTATGGCTACACCTTC.

V gene TRBV2 combines with J gene TRBJ1-5, with D perhaps TRBD1 (6 bases). The germline V and J ends were trimmed by 8 bases and 4 bases, with 18 bases remaining between them. The CDR3 consists of 15 residues. Germline V gives CDR1 SNHLY, CDR2 FYNNEI. CDR3: CASGERTALNQPQHF. DNA of the CDR3: TGTGCCAGCGGGGAAAGGACAGCGTTAAATCAGCCCCAGCATTTT.

DNA of the CDR3: TGTGCCAGCAGCCTGGTGACAGGGAGAAATCAGCCCCAGCATTTT. Protein product: CASSLVTGRNQPQHF. This chain links TRBV5-4 with TRBJ1-5; 7 positions match TRBD1. The germline CDR1 and CDR2 sequences are SGHNT and YYREEE (reference sequence). V shed 4 bases and J 4 bases; nucleotides not matched to a gene: 8. The CDR3 consists of 15 residues.

The chain carries TRBV2 and TRBJ1-2; D remains ambiguous. The ends were cut back, 4 bases at V and 5 bases at J, with 14 bases in the middle. Per germline, CDR1 SNHLY and CDR2 FYNNEI. The CDR3 spans 14 residues. The CDR3 spells CASSVSWRRYGYTF. The CDR3 DNA reads as TGTGCCAGCAGTGTCTCCTGGAGGAGGTATGGCTACACCTTC.

This chain joins TRBV7-9 and TRBJ1-6; 7 positions agree with TRBD1. J lost 10 bases, V lost 8 bases, and 11 bases had no gene match. The CDR3 sequence is 14 residues long. Germline V gives CDR1 SEHNR, CDR2 FQNEAQ (reference sequence). The DNA for the CDR3 is TGTGCCAGCGGGATGACAGGGAATTTCTCACCCCTCCACTTT. Translation gives CASGMTGNFSPLHF.

This chain uses TRBV6-5 with TRBJ1-5; D not resolved. CDR1 and CDR2 from the germline V gene are MNHEY and SVGAGI. Trimming took off 4 bases at V and 2 bases at J, with 9 bases between the two ends. CDR3 size: 14 residues. CDR3: CASSFRRGNQPQHF. The DNA for the CDR3 is TGTGCCAGCAGTTTTCGGAGAGGCAATCAGCCCCAGCATTTT.

The chain links TRBV5-1 to TRBJ1-4; the D is unclear. Trimming shortened V by 0 bases and J by 8 bases, and 17 bases separated the two germline ends. Germline V gives CDR1 SGHRS, CDR2 YFSETQ. The CDR3 spans 16 residues. The CDR3 DNA reads as TGCGCCAGCAGCTTGGGACTTACCCCCCGGGAAGAAAAACTGTTTTTT. It is translated as CASSLGLTPREEKLFF.

V gene TRBV7-2 combines with J gene TRBJ2-7, with D possibly matching TRBD2 (5 bases). This CDR3 has 17 amino acids. Germline CDR1 reads SGHTA; CDR2 reads FQGNSA. Trimming took off 1 base at V and 0 bases at J, with 16 bases between the two ends. The DNA for the CDR3 is TGTGCCAGCAGCTTAGAAGGGTTTCGAGGGTCCTCCTACGAGCAGTACTTC. This translates into CASSLEGFRGSSYEQYF. Complete variable domain (other parts from reference TRBV7-2 and TRBJ2-7): GAGVSQSPSNKVTEKGKDVELRCDPISGHTALYWYRQSLGQGLEFLIYFQGNSAPDKSGLPSDRFSAERTGGSVSTLTIQRTQQEDSAVYLCASSLEGFRGSSYEQYFGPGTRLTVT.

The CDR3 loop is CASSKTGHEQYF. In DNA, the CDR3 is TGTGCCAGCAGCAAGACAGGCCACGAGCAGTACTTC. This chain connects TRBV11-2 to TRBJ2-7, with D possibly matching TRBD1 (6 bases). In germline, CDR1 is SGHAT, CDR2 FQNNGV. The V end was cut by 5 bases, the J end by 5 bases, with 10 bases between. This CDR3 comprises 12 residues.

CDR3 in DNA: TGTGCCAGCACCGATCCCGGGACTAGCGGGAGTTACGAGCAGTACTTC. Translation gives CASTDPGTSGSYEQYF. The chain carries TRBV11-2 and TRBJ2-7, with TRBD2 identical over 14 bases. CDR1 is SGHAT, CDR2 FQNNGV, per germline. The V gene end was trimmed by 7 bases and the J gene end by 4 bases; junction bases not matched to a gene: 9. This CDR3 region has 16 residues.

This clone came up once. The rearrangement links TRBV30 to TRBJ2-2, with TRBD1 identical over 7 bases. Germline loops: CDR1 GTSNPN, CDR2 SVGIG (reference sequence). CDR3 length: 13 amino acids. V shed 7 bases and J 2 bases; nucleotides not matched to a gene: 4. This CDR3 reads CAYRQGNTGELFF. CDR3 bases: TGTGCCTACCGACAGGGAAACACCGGGGAGCTGTTTTTT.

The CDR3 sequence: CASSSQGNPYEQYF. DNA for the CDR3: TGTGCCAGCTCATCACAGGGGAACCCCTACGAGCAGTACTTC. This chain links TRBV18 with TRBJ2-7; 7 nucleotides align to TRBD1. The trim removed 5 bases at V and 2 bases at J, leaving 6 bases unmatched. From germline, CDR1 is KGHSH and CDR2 LQKENI. The CDR3 is made up of 14 amino acids.

The CDR3 DNA is TGTGCCAGCAGCTATCACAGGGGGGAGCAGTACTTC. It is translated as CASSYHRGEQYF. V is TRBV12-3 or TRBV12-4 and J is TRBJ2-7; the match to TRBD1 covers 8 bases. The CDR3 spans 12 residues. V lost 6 bases, J lost 7 bases, and 5 bases stayed unmatched.

V is TRBV10-3 and J is TRBJ1-1; D is unclear. Germline-derived CDR1 and CDR2 are ENHRY and SYGVKD. The CDR3 spans 13 residues. Between the trimmed V and J ends, which lost 9 bases and 2 bases, there was a span of 13 bases. CDR3 nucleotide sequence: TGTGCCATAAACAGCATTTCAAACACTGAAGCTTTCTTT. Translated, it gives CAINSISNTEAFF.